The present entry profiles one TCR beta chain with its context. Its antigen remains unidentified. The sample holds no much larger clone one base away, and base qualities are not on file. Counted from cysteine to phenylalanine, this CDR3 has 14 amino acids. Only the CDR3 part of the read is kept: 42 bases, read in frame from the first base. CDR1 SGHAT and CDR2 FQNNGV were looked up in the germline V gene. Unmatched junction bases come to 4, with V trimmed by 5 bases and J by 6 bases. The sample comes from a study of cytotoxic CD8 clonotypes in ibrutinib-treated CLL (dated by TCRdb to about 2021). For context, the study as a whole: In this cohort, 15 patients were treatment-naive and 11 to 12 were relapsed/refractory, while 17 to 18 had unmutated IGHV. Cryopreserved peripheral blood mononuclear cells were obtained prior to treatment, at the time of response, and at either disease progression or sustained remission. Responses were partial in roughly 25 patients and complete in 2; after median approximately 69 months follow-up, about 14 stayed in remission and approximately twelve progressed. Samples at response were collected after a median of roughly 13 months of treatment, with a range of 6 to 36 months. Of the approximately 86 people in the trial, around 26 had longitudinal samples available. Every remission and progressive disease sample was obtained while ibrutinib was still being received by the patients. On average, each sample had about 250,000 productive templates and tens of thousands of productive rearrangements.

The investigation overall reported the following: An increase in clonality was observed at ibrutinib response, with clonality remaining stable during sustained remission and falling back toward baseline at progression. Sampling times were not matched between sustained-remission and progressing patients, and lymph node repertoires were not studied. Public clonotypes were found to be uncommon and were observed to contract or remain stable during treatment; the increase in clonality was shown to reflect expansion of private clonotypes at ibrutinib response. Baseline clonality was found to be higher than that of age-matched healthy donors and was strongly correlated with circulating CD8+ T-cell counts.

Taken with the paper, the label for time point translates to: around 25 months on ibrutinib. For TCR beta library preparation, roughly 2.1 micrograms of genomic DNA were isolated from cryopreserved PBMCs. Longitudinal blood samples from CLL patients on ibrutinib monotherapy underwent high-throughput TCR beta sequencing. Patients were enrolled in a phase 2 open-label single-center ibrutinib monotherapy trial. Each clonotype received, on average, about 9.7x coverage in deep resolution sequencing performed on a MiSeq, where the target depth lay between 1 in 1 million and 1 in 200,000 T cells. The immunoSEQ hsTCRB Kit was used to generate TCR beta libraries. The authors' analysis ran thus. The data were analyzed with ImmunoSEQ Analyzer and ImmunoSEQ Data Assistant, and V, D and J gene assignments followed IMGT definitions. Clonality, which ranges from 0 to 1, was calculated as one minus the normalized Shannon entropy of productive rearrangement frequencies. Only overrepresented clonotypes making up at least 0.05% of each patient's repertoire were included in the public clonotype analysis. Thirteen age-matched healthy donor repertoires from immuneACCESS served as clonality controls. TCRdb re-hosts the immuneACCESS table, in-frame sequences only. Its copies lack some clones; in the studies checked, an unresolved V gene accounts for under half of them, and the cause for the rest is not known. Clone size and V and J calls were adopted from that table, with D and trimming inferred from the DNA. The sample records over 120,000 clones, about 76% of which are singletons. The ten most abundant clones make up roughly 4.7% of the sample.

The clonotype was recovered from a human donor with chronic lymphocytic leukemia. Sequencing was performed on PBMCs, taken after 24 months of ibrutinib treatment. The chain uses TRBV11-2 and TRBJ2-1; 10 middle bases align to TRBD1. The sequenced DNA is TGTGCCAGCAGCCCAGGACAGGGGGGCAATGAGCAGTTCTTC. It translates as CASSPGQGGNEQFF.